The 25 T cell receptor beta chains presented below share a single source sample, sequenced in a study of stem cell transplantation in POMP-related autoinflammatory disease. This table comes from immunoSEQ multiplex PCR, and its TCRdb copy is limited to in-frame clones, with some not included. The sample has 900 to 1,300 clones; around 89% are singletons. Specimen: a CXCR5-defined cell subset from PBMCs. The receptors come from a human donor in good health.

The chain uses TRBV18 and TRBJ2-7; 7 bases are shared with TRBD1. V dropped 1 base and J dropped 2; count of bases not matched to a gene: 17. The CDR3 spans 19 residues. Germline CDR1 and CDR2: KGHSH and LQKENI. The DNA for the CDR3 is TGTGCCAGCTCACCACTCGTCCGACAGACAGGGAAGGGAACCTACGAGCAGTACTTC. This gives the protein CASSPLVRQTGKGTYEQYF. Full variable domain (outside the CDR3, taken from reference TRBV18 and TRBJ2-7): NAGVMQNPRHLVRRRGQEARLRCSPMKGHSHVYWYRQLPEEGLKFMVYLQKENIIDESGMPKERFSAEFPKEGPSILRIQQVVRGDSAAYFCASSPLVRQTGKGTYEQYFGPGTRLTVT.

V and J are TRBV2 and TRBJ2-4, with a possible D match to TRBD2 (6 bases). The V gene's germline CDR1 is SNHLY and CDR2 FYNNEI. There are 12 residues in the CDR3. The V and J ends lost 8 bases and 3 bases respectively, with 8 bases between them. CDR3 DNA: TGTGCCAGCTTGGGGGGCAAAAACATTCAGTACTTC. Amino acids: CASLGGKNIQYF.

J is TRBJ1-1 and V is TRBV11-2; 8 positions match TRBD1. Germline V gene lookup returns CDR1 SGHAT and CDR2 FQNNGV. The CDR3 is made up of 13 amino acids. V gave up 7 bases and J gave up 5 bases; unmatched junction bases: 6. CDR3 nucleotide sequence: TGTGCCAGCACCTATACAGGGGGGACTGAAGCTTTCTTT. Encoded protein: CASTYTGGTEAFF.

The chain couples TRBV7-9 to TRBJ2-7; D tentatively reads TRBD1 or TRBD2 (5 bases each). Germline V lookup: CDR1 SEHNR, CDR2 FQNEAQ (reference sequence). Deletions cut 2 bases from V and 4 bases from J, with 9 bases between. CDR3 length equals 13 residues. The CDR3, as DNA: TGTGCCAGCAGCTTAAGTGGGGGATACGAGCAGTACTTC. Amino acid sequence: CASSLSGGYEQYF.

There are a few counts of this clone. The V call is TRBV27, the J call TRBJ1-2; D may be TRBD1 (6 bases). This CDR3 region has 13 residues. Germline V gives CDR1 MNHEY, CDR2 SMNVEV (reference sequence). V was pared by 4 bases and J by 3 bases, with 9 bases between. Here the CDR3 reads CASSYYRDYGYTF. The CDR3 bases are TGTGCCAGCAGTTACTACAGGGACTATGGCTACACCTTC.

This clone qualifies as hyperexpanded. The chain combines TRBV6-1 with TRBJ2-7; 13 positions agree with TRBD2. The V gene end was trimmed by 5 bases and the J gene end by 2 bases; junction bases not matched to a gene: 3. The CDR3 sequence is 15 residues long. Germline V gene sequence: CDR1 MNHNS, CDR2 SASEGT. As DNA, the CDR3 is TGTGCCAGCAGTACTGGGACTAGCGGGACCTACGAGCAGTACTTC. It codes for CASSTGTSGTYEQYF.

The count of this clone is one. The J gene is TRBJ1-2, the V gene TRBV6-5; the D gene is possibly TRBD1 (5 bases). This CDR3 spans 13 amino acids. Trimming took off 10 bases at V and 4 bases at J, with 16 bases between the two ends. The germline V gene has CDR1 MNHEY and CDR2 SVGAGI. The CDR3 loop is CATSNGASYGYTF. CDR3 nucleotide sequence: TGTGCCACCTCGAATGGGGCATCCTATGGCTACACCTTC.

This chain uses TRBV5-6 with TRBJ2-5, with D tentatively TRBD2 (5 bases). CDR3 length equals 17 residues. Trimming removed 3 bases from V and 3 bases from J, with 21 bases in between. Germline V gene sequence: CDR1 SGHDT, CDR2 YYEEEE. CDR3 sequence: CASSSLAPDRGKETQYF. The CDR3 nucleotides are TGTGCCAGCAGCTCCCTAGCCCCCGACCGGGGAAAAGAGACCCAGTACTTC.

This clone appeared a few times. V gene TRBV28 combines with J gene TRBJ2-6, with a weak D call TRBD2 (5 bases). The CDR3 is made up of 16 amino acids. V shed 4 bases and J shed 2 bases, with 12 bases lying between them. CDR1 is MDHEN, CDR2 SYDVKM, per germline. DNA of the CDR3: TGTGCCAGCAGTTCACCTGGGAGAACTGGGGCCAACGTCCTGACTTTC. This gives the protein CASSSPGRTGANVLTF.

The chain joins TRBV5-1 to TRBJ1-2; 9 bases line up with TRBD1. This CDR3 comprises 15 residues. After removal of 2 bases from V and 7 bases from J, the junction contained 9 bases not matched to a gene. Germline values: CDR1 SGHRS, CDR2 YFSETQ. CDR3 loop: CASSFTSGTGSGYTF. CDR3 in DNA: TGCGCCAGCAGCTTCACCTCCGGGACAGGGTCTGGCTACACCTTC.

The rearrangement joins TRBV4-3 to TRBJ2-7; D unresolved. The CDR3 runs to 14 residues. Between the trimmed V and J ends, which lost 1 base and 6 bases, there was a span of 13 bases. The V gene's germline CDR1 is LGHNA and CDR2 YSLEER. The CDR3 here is CASSQVRMGFEQYF. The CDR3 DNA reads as TGCGCCAGCAGCCAAGTACGAATGGGCTTCGAGCAGTACTTC.

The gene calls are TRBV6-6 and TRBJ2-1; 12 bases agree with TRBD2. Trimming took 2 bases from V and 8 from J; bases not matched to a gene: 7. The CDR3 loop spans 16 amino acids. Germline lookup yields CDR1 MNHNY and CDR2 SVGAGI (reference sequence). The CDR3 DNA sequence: TGTGCCAGCAGTTACGTTGCTAGCGGGGGGGCTGATGAGCAGTTCTTC. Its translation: CASSYVASGGADEQFF.

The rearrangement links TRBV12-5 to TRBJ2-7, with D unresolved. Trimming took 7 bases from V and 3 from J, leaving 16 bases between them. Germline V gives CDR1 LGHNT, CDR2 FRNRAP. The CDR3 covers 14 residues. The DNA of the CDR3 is TGTGCTAGTGCCGCTCCACAGATTAACTACGAGCAGTACTTC. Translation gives CASAAPQINYEQYF. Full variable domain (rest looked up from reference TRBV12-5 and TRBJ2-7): DARVTQTPRHKVTEMGQEVTMRCQPILGHNTVFWYRQTMMQGLELLAYFRNRAPLDDSGMPKDRFSAEMPDATLATLKIQPSEPRDSAVYFCASAAPQINYEQYFGPGTRLTVT.

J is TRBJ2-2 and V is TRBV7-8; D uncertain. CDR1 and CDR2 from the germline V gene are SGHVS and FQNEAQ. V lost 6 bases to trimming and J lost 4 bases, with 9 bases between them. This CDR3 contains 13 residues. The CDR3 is CASSNLPTGELFF. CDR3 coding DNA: TGTGCCAGCAGTAACTTGCCCACCGGGGAGCTGTTTTTT.

Here the CDR3 DNA reads TGTGCCAGCAGTACGACAGGGAACTATGGCTACACCTTC. This encodes CASSTTGNYGYTF. The V call is TRBV2, the J call TRBJ1-2, with 7 nucleotides matching TRBD1. In germline, CDR1 is SNHLY, CDR2 FYNNEI. The CDR3 is made up of 13 amino acids. V dropped 5 bases and J dropped 2; count of bases not matched to a gene: 2.

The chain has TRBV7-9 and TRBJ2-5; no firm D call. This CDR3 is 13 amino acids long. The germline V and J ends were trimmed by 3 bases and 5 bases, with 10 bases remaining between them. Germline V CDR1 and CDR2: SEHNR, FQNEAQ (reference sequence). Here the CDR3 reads CASSLGAGETQYF. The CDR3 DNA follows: TGTGCCAGCAGCTTGGGCGCCGGGGAGACCCAGTACTTC.

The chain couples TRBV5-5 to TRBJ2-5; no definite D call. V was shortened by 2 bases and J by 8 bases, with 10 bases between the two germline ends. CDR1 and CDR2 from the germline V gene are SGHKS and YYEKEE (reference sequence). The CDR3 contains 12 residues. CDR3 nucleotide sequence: TGTGCCAGCAGCTTAAGTGGTGGCACCCAGTACTTC. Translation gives CASSLSGGTQYF.

Here the CDR3 reads CASSVERGFTEAFF. CDR3 coding DNA: TGTGCCAGCAGCGTAGAGAGGGGGTTCACTGAAGCTTTCTTT. V and J are TRBV9 and TRBJ1-1, with a weak D call TRBD1 (6 bases). This CDR3 is built from 14 residues. Between the trimmed V and J ends, which lost 0 bases and 4 bases, there was a span of 10 bases. Germline V lookup: CDR1 SGDLS, CDR2 YYNGEE.

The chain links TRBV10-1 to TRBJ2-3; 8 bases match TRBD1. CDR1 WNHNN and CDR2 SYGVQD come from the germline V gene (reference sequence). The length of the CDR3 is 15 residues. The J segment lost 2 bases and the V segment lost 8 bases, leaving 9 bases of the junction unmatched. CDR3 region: CASRWGTGHTDTQYF. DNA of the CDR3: TGCGCCAGCCGGTGGGGGACAGGACACACAGATACGCAGTATTTT.

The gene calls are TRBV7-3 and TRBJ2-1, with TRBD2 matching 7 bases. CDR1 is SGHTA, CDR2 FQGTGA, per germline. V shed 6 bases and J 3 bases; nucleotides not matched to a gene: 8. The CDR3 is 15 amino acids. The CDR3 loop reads CASSLIAGIYNEQFF. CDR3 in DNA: TGTGCCAGCAGTCTGATAGCGGGCATCTACAATGAGCAGTTCTTC.

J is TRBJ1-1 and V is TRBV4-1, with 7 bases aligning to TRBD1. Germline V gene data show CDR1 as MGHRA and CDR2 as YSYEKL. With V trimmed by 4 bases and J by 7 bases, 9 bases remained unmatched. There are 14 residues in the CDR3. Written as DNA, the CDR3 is TGCGCCAGCAGCCTTGGACAGGTGGAGGGTGAAGCTTTCTTT. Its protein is CASSLGQVEGEAFF.

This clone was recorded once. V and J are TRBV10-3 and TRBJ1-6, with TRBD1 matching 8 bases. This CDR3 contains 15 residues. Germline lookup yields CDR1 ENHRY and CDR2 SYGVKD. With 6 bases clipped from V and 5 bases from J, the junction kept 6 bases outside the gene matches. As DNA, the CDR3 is TGTGCCATCAGATGGGCAGGGGGCAATAATTCACCCCTCCACTTT. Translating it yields CAIRWAGGNNSPLHF.

CDR3 nucleotide sequence: TGTGCCTTATCCCAGGGCGCAACTAATGAAAAACTGTTTTTT. Its protein is CALSQGATNEKLFF. The rearrangement links TRBV28 to TRBJ1-4; maybe TRBD1 (5 bases). The CDR3 loop spans 14 amino acids. Germline lookup yields CDR1 MDHEN and CDR2 SYDVKM. Trimming removed 11 bases from V and 0 bases from J, with 13 bases in between. The variable domain in full, completed from reference TRBV28 and TRBJ1-4, reads DVKVTQSSRYLVKRTGEKVFLECVQDMDHENMFWYRQDPGLGLRLIYFSYDVKMKEKGDIPEGYSVSREKKERFSLILESASTNQTSMYLCALSQGATNEKLFFGSGTQLSVL.

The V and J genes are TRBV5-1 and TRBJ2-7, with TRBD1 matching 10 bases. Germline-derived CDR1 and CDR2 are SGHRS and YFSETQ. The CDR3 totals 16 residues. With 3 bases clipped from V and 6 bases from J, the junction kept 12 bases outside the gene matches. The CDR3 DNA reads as TGCGCCAGCAGCTCCGATCCCGGGACAGGGGCAGGCGAGCAGTACTTC. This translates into CASSSDPGTGAGEQYF.

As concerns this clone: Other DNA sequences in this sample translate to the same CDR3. The CDR3 is CASSHGQGGLYEQYF. The DNA of the CDR3 is TGCGCCAGCAGTCATGGACAGGGAGGCCTGTACGAGCAGTACTTC. J is TRBJ2-7 and V is TRBV5-1; 8 bases match TRBD1. This CDR3 has 15 amino acids. CDR1 and CDR2 from the germline V gene are SGHRS and YFSETQ. V lost 5 bases and J lost 4; bases outside the gene matches: 11.